This TCR beta chain was sequenced during a study of T cell responses to AZD1222 COVID-19 vaccine. General observations from the study: Spike-specific TCR depth and breadth grew after two AZD1222 doses. Targeting of unmutated variant regions was reportedly seen in nearly half of spike-specific TCRs. At study baseline, merely six AZD1222 recipients were seropositive.

Comments on this clone: Its antigen remains unknown.

The CDR3 is 13 residues long. The V gene lost 4 bases and the J gene lost 3 bases, with 11 bases spanning the gap. Germline V gives CDR1 SGHRS, CDR2 YFSETQ. The table came from immunoSEQ multiplex PCR; TCRdb's copy has only in-frame clones and leaves some out. The sample includes around 130,000 clones, roughly 90% of them seen just once. This chain uses TRBV5-1 with TRBJ2-7, with D maybe TRBD1 (6 bases). This sequence originates from an adult in good health. This sample comprised peripheral blood, obtained on day 0 of AZD1222 vaccination. Written as DNA, the CDR3 is TGCGCCAGCAGCCACGGACAGAACTACGAGCAGTACTTC. As protein: CASSHGQNYEQYF. The full variable domain, in which reference TRBV5-1 and TRBJ2-7 provide the parts outside the CDR3, is KAGVTQTPRYLIKTRGQQVTLSCSPISGHRSVSWYQQTPGQGLQFLFEYFSETQRNKGNFPGRFSGRQFSNSRSEMNVSTLELGDSALYLCASSHGQNYEQYFGPGTRLTVT.